Following are 10 T cell receptor beta chains from one sample sequenced in a study of T cells after yellow fever vaccination. In TCRdb, the 5' RACE reads were re-called with MiXCR into one record per CDR3 protein. The repertoire consists of a few hundred thousand distinct CDR3 sequences, with 18% occurring once and the leading ten covering 18%. The sequencing used PBMCs, collected before the yellow fever booster vaccination. The receptors stem from a man aged 18 to 29 who received the YFV17D yellow fever vaccine.

Only a few counts were recorded for this clonotype. The V and J genes are TRBV5-1 and TRBJ1-2; D is undetermined. Trimming stripped 0 bases from V and 3 bases from J, with 9 bases between. This CDR3 is 14 amino acids long. Germline CDR1 reads SGHRS; CDR2 reads YFSETQ. The CDR3, as DNA: TGCGCCAGCAGCTTGGAGGCCATGGACTATGGCTACACCTTC. Its protein is CASSLEAMDYGYTF.

In its sample, this clonotype was seen a few times. The chain couples TRBV6-6 to TRBJ2-1, with TRBD1 matching 7 bases. Germline assignment: CDR1 MNHNY and CDR2 SVGAGI (reference sequence). CDR3 length equals 11 residues. V was clipped by 8 bases and J by 7 bases; unmatched bases: 2. The CDR3 region has the DNA TGTGCCAGCCAACAGGGGAATGAGCAGTTCTTC. The encoded protein is CASQQGNEQFF.

This clonotype was counted a few times. The CDR3 protein is CASSLPGTPNTGELFF. DNA for the CDR3: TGTGCCAGCAGCCTGCCCGGGACACCAAACACCGGGGAGCTGTTTTTT. The V call is TRBV6-2 or TRBV6-3, the J call TRBJ2-2; a weak D match, TRBD1 (6 bases). V lost 6 bases and J 2 bases, leaving 16 bases between the germline ends. Germline CDR1 is MNHEY and CDR2 is SVGEGT. This CDR3 contains 16 residues.

This clonotype was observed many times. This chain connects TRBV12-3 or TRBV12-4 to TRBJ1-5; D gene unclear. This CDR3 is 16 amino acids long. V was pared by 6 bases and J by 0 bases, with 15 bases between. The CDR3, as DNA: TGTGCCAGCAGCCATGACGTTCAGGCTAGCAATCAGCCCCAGCATTTT. This encodes CASSHDVQASNQPQHF.

This clonotype was counted between two and nine times. The chain combines TRBV21-1 with TRBJ2-7; the table's D call, TRBD2, was not checked against the DNA. TRBV21-1 is noted as a pseudogene. The CDR3 is made up of 12 amino acids. CDR3 sequence: CASSKIPLEQYF. CDR3 sequence (DNA): TGTGCCAGCAGCAAAATCCCGCTCGAGCAGTACTTC.

This clonotype was observed a few times. The genes are TRBV15 and TRBJ2-5; the D call may be TRBD1 or TRBD2 (6 bases each). The germline CDR1 and CDR2 sequences are LNHNV and YYDKDF (reference sequence). V lost 5 bases and J lost 3, with 22 bases in between. This CDR3 region has 17 residues. CDR3 bases: TGTGCCACCAGCTCCGAGGGATGGGGGGCGTTGGAAGAGACCCAGTACTTC. It specifies CATSSEGWGALEETQYF.

This clonotype was detected many times. Here the CDR3 DNA reads TGTGCCAGCAAAGGGACAGGAGGTTCACCCCTCCACTTT. Translated: CASKGTGGSPLHF. The rearrangement joins TRBV2 to TRBJ1-6; 8 positions agree with TRBD1. J was trimmed by 9 bases and V by 7 bases; bases with no gene match: 5. The CDR3 is 13 amino acids. Germline V gene data show CDR1 as SNHLY and CDR2 as FYNNEI.

The chain couples TRBV5-1 to TRBJ2-7, with D perhaps TRBD1 or TRBD2 (5 bases each). Trimming took 1 base from V and 0 from J, leaving 14 bases between them. CDR3 length equals 16 residues. CDR1 and CDR2 from the germline V gene are SGHRS and YFSETQ. The CDR3 DNA is TGCGCCAGCAGCTTGACTCCGGGACCGAGCTCCTACGAGCAGTACGTC. Its translation is CASSLTPGPSSYEQYV.

This rearrangement joins TRBV6-1 to TRBJ2-3; D is undetermined. The CDR3 is 14 residues long. Germline-derived CDR1 and CDR2 are MNHNS and SASEGT. Trimming pared 4 bases from V and 5 bases from J, leaving 13 bases between. The CDR3 DNA is TGTGCCAGCAGTGTGTCTAGTTTTGGAGATACGCAGTATTTT. Its translation: CASSVSSFGDTQYF.

This chain uses TRBV7-2 with TRBJ2-7, with 7 positions matching TRBD2. This CDR3 is built from 13 residues. The germline V gene encodes CDR1 SGHTA and CDR2 FQGNSA. V lost 1 base to trimming and J lost 7 bases; unmatched junction nucleotides: 4. This CDR3 is CASSLEAGREQYV. CDR3 sequence (DNA): TGTGCCAGCAGCTTAGAAGCGGGGAGGGAGCAGTACGTC.